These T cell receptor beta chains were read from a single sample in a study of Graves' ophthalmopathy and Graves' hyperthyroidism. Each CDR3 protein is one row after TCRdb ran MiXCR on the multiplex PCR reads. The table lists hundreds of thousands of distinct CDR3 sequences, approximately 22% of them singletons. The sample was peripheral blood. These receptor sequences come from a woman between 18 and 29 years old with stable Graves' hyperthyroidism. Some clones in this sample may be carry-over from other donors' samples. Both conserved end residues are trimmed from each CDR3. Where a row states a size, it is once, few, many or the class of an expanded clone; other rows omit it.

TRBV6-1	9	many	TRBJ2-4	ASTPGQGVY
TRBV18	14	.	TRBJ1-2	ASSPGGTNPSGGYT
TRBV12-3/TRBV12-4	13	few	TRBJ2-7	ASSQVPGGPYEQY
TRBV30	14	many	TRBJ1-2	AWSWAGSPANYGYT
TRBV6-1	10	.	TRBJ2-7	ASSVRQGGQY
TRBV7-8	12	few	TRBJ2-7	ASQDLGDSYEQY
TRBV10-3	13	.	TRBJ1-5	AISESRDSNQPQH
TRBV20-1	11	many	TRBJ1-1	SARQGGNTEAF
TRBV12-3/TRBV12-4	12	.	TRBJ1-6	ANRRGLDNSPLH
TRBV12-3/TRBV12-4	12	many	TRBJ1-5	ASSQDNSNQPQH
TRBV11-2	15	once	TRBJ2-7	ASSLSNVAIPGYEQY
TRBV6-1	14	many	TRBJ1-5	ASTRTGRFSNQPQH
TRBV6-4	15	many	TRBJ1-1	ASSPNVGGRWNTEAF
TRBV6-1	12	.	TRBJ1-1	ASSVGQGYTEAF